Listed below are T cell receptor beta chains from one sample, sequenced in a study of shared T cell receptors in the human thymus. Using immunoSEQ multiplex PCR, the repertoire was profiled, and TCRdb retains in-frame clones only, with some absent. Of under 450,000 clones listed, 95% were seen once; the top ten hold around 0.018%. The sequencing sample was made of thymocytes. The receptor set was obtained from a human donor. Each CDR3 is given with its conserved first and last residue. A D gene is named only where the DNA matches it firmly. The size of a clone is reported for some rows only, either as once, few or many, or as a class for expanded clones.

CDR3aa: CASSLCVAGGPSWTDTQYF
CDR3nt: TGTGCCAGCAGTTTATGCGTAGCGGGAGGGCCCTCGTGGACAGATACGCAGTATTTT
abundance: NA
j_gene: TRBJ2-3
d_gene: TRBD2
v_gene: TRBV28

CDR3aa: CASSLAPGLAGGKSHNEQFF
CDR3nt: TGTGCCAGCAGTTTAGCACCGGGACTAGCGGGAGGGAAATCCCACAATGAGCAGTTCTTC
abundance: NA
j_gene: TRBJ2-1
d_gene: TRBD2
v_gene: TRBV27

CDR3aa: CASSLAGQGAYGELFF
CDR3nt: TGTGCCAGCAGCTTAGCGGGACAGGGGGCGTACGGGGAGCTGTTTTTT
abundance: NA
j_gene: TRBJ2-2
d_gene: TRBD1
v_gene: TRBV7-9

CDR3aa: CASSSRARSETQYF
CDR3nt: TGTGCCAGCAGCTCCCGAGCTAGATCGGAGACCCAGTACTTC
abundance: once
j_gene: TRBJ2-5
d_gene: NA
v_gene: TRBV7-2

CDR3aa: CAITRTGSRRGNNEQFF
CDR3nt: TGTGCCATCACCCGGACAGGATCGCGGAGGGGTAACAATGAGCAGTTCTTC
abundance: NA
j_gene: TRBJ2-1
d_gene: NA
v_gene: TRBV10-3

CDR3aa: CASSYSGTPERETQYF
CDR3nt: TGTGCCAGCAGTTACTCCGGGACGCCCGAACGGGAGACCCAGTACTTC
abundance: NA
j_gene: TRBJ2-5
d_gene: NA
v_gene: TRBV6-5

CDR3aa: CASSQMWEGYNEQFF
CDR3nt: TGTGCCAGCAGCCAAATGTGGGAGGGCTACAATGAGCAGTTCTTC
abundance: NA
j_gene: TRBJ2-1
d_gene: TRBD2
v_gene: TRBV7-2

CDR3aa: CASSFLDRVAPQETQYF
CDR3nt: TGTGCCAGCAGTTTCCTTGACAGGGTTGCCCCTCAAGAGACCCAGTACTTC
abundance: NA
j_gene: TRBJ2-5
d_gene: TRBD1
v_gene: TRBV28

CDR3aa: CASSQLGTGNGPQHF
CDR3nt: TGCGCCAGCAGTCAATTGGGGACAGGCAACGGTCCCCAGCATTTT
abundance: NA
j_gene: TRBJ1-5
d_gene: TRBD1
v_gene: TRBV23-1

CDR3aa: CASSQDVWPPGVLQETQYF
CDR3nt: TGTGCCAGCAGCCAAGATGTTTGGCCCCCGGGCGTACTCCAAGAGACCCAGTACTTC
abundance: NA
j_gene: TRBJ2-5
d_gene: NA
v_gene: TRBV14

CDR3aa: CASSRGTGGCGYTF
CDR3nt: TGTGCCAGCAGTCGGGGCACAGGGGGCTGTGGCTACACCTTC
abundance: NA
j_gene: TRBJ1-2
d_gene: TRBD1
v_gene: TRBV27

CDR3aa: CASSVKTGGEVPVANTEAFF
CDR3nt: TGTGCCAGCAGCGTGAAGACAGGGGGCGAGGTCCCGGTCGCGAACACTGAAGCTTTCTTT
abundance: NA
j_gene: TRBJ1-1
d_gene: TRBD1
v_gene: TRBV9

CDR3aa: CASSLEDRPNTGELFF
CDR3nt: TGTGCCAGCAGCTTAGAGGACAGGCCGAACACCGGGGAGCTGTTTTTT
abundance: NA
j_gene: TRBJ2-2
d_gene: TRBD1
v_gene: TRBV11-2

CDR3aa: CASSQGQGDEQFF
CDR3nt: TGTGCCAGCAGCCAAGGACAGGGCGATGAGCAGTTCTTC
abundance: NA
j_gene: TRBJ2-1
d_gene: TRBD1
v_gene: TRBV14

CDR3aa: CASSEGPHQPQHF
CDR3nt: TGTGCCAGTAGTGAGGGGCCGCATCAGCCCCAGCATTTT
abundance: few
j_gene: TRBJ1-5
d_gene: NA
v_gene: TRBV19

CDR3aa: CASSLGLASLNEQFF
CDR3nt: TGTGCCAGCAGTTTAGGACTAGCGAGCCTCAATGAGCAGTTCTTC
abundance: NA
j_gene: TRBJ2-1
d_gene: TRBD2
v_gene: TRBV2

CDR3aa: CASSPTRRMAGYTF
CDR3nt: TGTGCCAGCAGCCCAACCCGTAGGATGGCTGGCTACACCTTC
abundance: NA
j_gene: TRBJ1-2
d_gene: NA
v_gene: TRBV7-2

CDR3aa: CAWSRGEGRETQYF
CDR3nt: TGTGCCTGGAGTAGGGGGGAGGGCCGCGAGACCCAGTACTTC
abundance: NA
j_gene: TRBJ2-5
d_gene: NA
v_gene: TRBV30

CDR3aa: CASSLCGQGRNSPLHF
CDR3nt: TGTGCCAGCAGTTTGTGTGGACAGGGGAGGAATTCACCCCTCCACTTT
abundance: NA
j_gene: TRBJ1-6
d_gene: TRBD1
v_gene: TRBV27

CDR3aa: CASSPNGTTKREQFF
CDR3nt: TGTGCCAGCAGTCCTAATGGGACTACTAAACGGGAGCAGTTCTTC
abundance: NA
j_gene: TRBJ2-1
d_gene: TRBD2
v_gene: TRBV28

CDR3aa: CASSLGSGRINEQFF
CDR3nt: TGTGCCAGCAGCTTGGGTAGCGGGAGGATCAATGAGCAGTTCTTC
abundance: NA
j_gene: TRBJ2-1
d_gene: TRBD2
v_gene: TRBV5-4

CDR3aa: CASSFRGPESSNQPQHF
CDR3nt: TGTGCCAGCAGTTTTCGGGGACCCGAATCTAGCAATCAGCCCCAGCATTTT
abundance: NA
j_gene: TRBJ1-5
d_gene: NA
v_gene: TRBV27

CDR3aa: CASSLGGIREPSYNEQFF
CDR3nt: TGCGCCAGCAGCTTGGGGGGAATCAGGGAACCCTCCTACAATGAGCAGTTCTTC
abundance: NA
j_gene: TRBJ2-1
d_gene: NA
v_gene: TRBV5-1

CDR3aa: CASSSPAESSYEQYF
CDR3nt: TGTGCCAGCAGTTCCCCAGCGGAAAGCTCCTACGAGCAGTACTTC
abundance: NA
j_gene: TRBJ2-7
d_gene: NA
v_gene: TRBV27

CDR3aa: CASTYTNRDRSYEQYF
CDR3nt: TGTGCCAGCACCTACACCAATCGAGACAGGTCCTACGAGCAGTACTTC
abundance: NA
j_gene: TRBJ2-7
d_gene: NA
v_gene: TRBV6-4

CDR3aa: CASGLGRETETQYF
CDR3nt: TGTGCTAGTGGTTTGGGAAGGGAGACTGAGACCCAGTACTTC
abundance: NA
j_gene: TRBJ2-5
d_gene: NA
v_gene: TRBV12-5